This T cell receptor beta chain is from a study of read filtering for tumor transcriptome and immune sequencing. Study-level information: The cohort had some 17 men and roughly 13 women aged about 45 to 90, mean about 72 years. TCR-mapped reads were about 4 to 11 million with IR-seq versus roughly 85 to 1,300 with RNA-seq.

At the time of active disease, bone marrow was collected from every patient. The CDR3 has 17 amino acids. The junction had 10 bases not matched to a gene; V was cut back by 2 bases and J by 3 bases. Study results and limitations: Single-read clonotypes: about 81.9% of IR-seq clonotypes (approximately 4% of reads), about 70% of RNA-seq clonotypes (roughly 49% of reads).

This library used 300 to 500 ng RNA and molecular barcoded adaptors spanning alpha/delta and beta/gamma chains. TCRdb used MiXCR to reprocess the reads, holding one entry per CDR3 protein. This table has 130,000 or so distinct CDR3 sequences, about 13% appearing once. This clonotype came up many times. Its cognate antigen is unknown. V usage is TRBV12-3 or TRBV12-4 and J usage is TRBJ2-1; 7 bases agree with TRBD2. The material sequenced was a population of CD138-negative cells sorted from bone marrow. The source is a donor at least 40 years old with multiple myeloma. DNA of the CDR3: TGTGCCAGCAGTTTAAAGGGGAGGGCTAGCGGCTACAATGAGCAGTTCTTC. Translation: CASSLKGRASGYNEQFF.